This TCR beta chain was profiled in a study of shared clonotypes between healthy human individuals. Study overall: The study used three CD4 naive, three CD4 memory, two CD8 naive and one CD8 memory plate per donor.

Whole-study results and caveats: Naive CD4 clonotypes were shared across a handful of donors at roughly 4.6%.

With 0 bases removed from V and 3 bases from J, the gap between germline ends came to 6 bases. Per the germline V gene, CDR1 is LNHNV and CDR2 is YYDKDF (reference sequence). The CDR3 totals 13 residues. TCRdb keeps only in-frame clones here, not all; method: immunoSEQ multiplex PCR. The sample yields hundreds of thousands of clones, roughly 98% seen once. Notes on this clone: Its antigen is not known.

Naivety among CD8 cells was defined by CD45RO negativity and positive CCR7 selection, thereby excluding terminally differentiated effector memory CD45RA+ cells. What was sequenced was naive CD8+ T cells sorted from blood. This TCR was recovered from a man between 25 and 39 years old in good health. The V gene is TRBV15, the J gene TRBJ2-7; D unclear. CDR3 in amino acids: CATSREQSYEQYF. For the CDR3, the DNA is TGTGCCACCAGCAGAGAGCAGAGCTACGAGCAGTACTTC.